The 25 T cell receptor beta chains presented below share a single source sample, sequenced in a study of T cell responses to AZD1222 COVID-19 vaccine. Only in-frame clones appear in the TCRdb table, and some are missing; sequencing was by immunoSEQ multiplex PCR. The sample lists approximately 130,000 clones, 90% to 95% occurring once. The material was peripheral blood, obtained on day 0 of AZD1222 vaccination. These receptors all come from an adult in good health.

The sample holds one count of this clone. The chain combines TRBV18 with TRBJ1-1, with 9 bases lining up with TRBD1. CDR1 is KGHSH, CDR2 LQKENI, per germline. Unmatched junction bases numbered 5, after V lost 8 bases and J lost 7 bases. This CDR3 is built from 12 residues. CDR3 nucleotide sequence: TGTGCCAGCGCGACAGGGGGGCGTGAAGCTTTCTTT. It specifies CASATGGREAFF.

The J gene is TRBJ2-7, the V gene TRBV10-1, with D possibly being TRBD2 (6 bases). The germline gives CDR1 WNHNN, CDR2 SYGVQD (reference sequence). CDR3 length equals 11 residues. V shed 6 bases and J shed 7 bases, with 10 bases lying between them. DNA of the CDR3: TGCGCCAGCAGGGGGGGTTGGGAGCAGTACTTC. The encoded protein is CASRGGWEQYF.

This sequence joins TRBV6-6 and TRBJ2-7; D is possibly TRBD1 or TRBD2 (5 bases each). This CDR3 has 15 amino acids. Trimming cost V 6 bases and J 5 bases, with 20 bases left between them. Germline loops: CDR1 MNHNY, CDR2 SVGAGI (reference sequence). CDR3 DNA: TGTGCCAGCAGCTATATGACCCAGGGAGAGCACGAGCAGTACTTC. Translating it yields CASSYMTQGEHEQYF.

The chain uses TRBV7-9 and TRBJ2-3; 10 bases fit TRBD1. The CDR3 is 16 residues long. Germline loops: CDR1 SEHNR, CDR2 FQNEAQ (reference sequence). Unmatched junction bases numbered 6, after V lost 5 bases and J lost 1 base. Here the CDR3 DNA reads TGTGCCAGCAGCCTACAGGGGACAGGGGGCACAGATACGCAGTATTTT. Protein: CASSLQGTGGTDTQYF.

The chain is built from TRBV6-5 and TRBJ1-1; D is unclear. This CDR3 has 12 amino acids. The germline CDR1 and CDR2 sequences are MNHEY and SVGAGI. The CDR3 reads CASLAMNTEAFF. CDR3 DNA: TGTGCTTCTTTAGCCATGAACACTGAAGCTTTCTTT.

The V and J genes are TRBV7-9 and TRBJ1-2, with D perhaps TRBD1 (5 bases). Germline V gene data show CDR1 as SEHNR and CDR2 as FQNEAQ (reference sequence). V lost 3 bases, J lost 8 bases, and 10 bases lay in between. The CDR3 contains 12 residues. CDR3 sequence (DNA): TGTGCCAGCAGCTTGGGGGAAACCGGCTACACCTTC. As protein: CASSLGETGYTF.

The gene calls are TRBV2 and TRBJ1-1, with D uncertain. Germline V gene sequence: CDR1 SNHLY, CDR2 FYNNEI. The CDR3 totals 13 residues. Trimming shortened V by 7 bases and J by 0 bases, and 9 bases separated the two germline ends. The DNA of the CDR3 is TGTGCCAGCATCGTGGAGTTGAACACTGAAGCTTTCTTT. As protein: CASIVELNTEAFF.

The chain carries TRBV18 and TRBJ1-5; 9 positions agree with TRBD1. The CDR3 sequence is 17 residues long. Losses at the gene ends were 1 base for V and 2 bases for J; bases not matched to a gene: 6. Germline assignment: CDR1 KGHSH and CDR2 LQKENI. The CDR3 region has the DNA TGTGCCAGCTCACCACAGACAGGGGGAGGAGGCAATCAGCCCCAGCATTTT. Translating it yields CASSPQTGGGGNQPQHF.

The rearrangement uses TRBV19 and TRBJ1-5; D gene unclear. V was trimmed by 9 bases and J by 3 bases, leaving 15 bases between them. CDR1 and CDR2 (germline): LNHDA, SQIVND (reference sequence). There are 14 residues in the CDR3. The CDR3 protein is CASTGGRVNQPQHF. The CDR3 DNA reads TGTGCCAGCACCGGAGGGCGGGTCAATCAGCCCCAGCATTTT.

The chain links TRBV3-1 (or the pseudogene TRBV3-2) to TRBJ1-6; 8 bases align to TRBD1. Germline-derived CDR1 and CDR2 are LGHDT and YNNKEL (reference sequence). The CDR3 has 15 amino acids. After removal of 1 base from V and 9 bases from J, the junction contained 5 bases not matched to a gene. The DNA of the CDR3 is TGTGCCAGCAGCCAAGGCAGGCAGGGGGCTTCACCCCTCCACTTT. It specifies CASSQGRQGASPLHF.

This rearrangement joins TRBV10-3 to TRBJ1-6; the match to TRBD1 covers 8 bases. The CDR3 runs 14 residues. Germline V gives CDR1 ENHRY, CDR2 SYGVKD. The J segment lost 12 bases and the V segment lost 11 bases, leaving 15 bases of the junction unmatched. As DNA, the CDR3 is TGTGCCTCCTGCGTCGGACAGGGCAAGGAACCCCTCCACTTT. It encodes CASCVGQGKEPLHF.

The chain employs TRBV28 and TRBJ2-7; D remains ambiguous. V gave up 5 bases and J gave up 2 bases, with 13 bases separating them. This CDR3 has 14 amino acids. The V gene's germline CDR1 is MDHEN and CDR2 SYDVKM. The CDR3 coding sequence is TGTGCCAGCAGTCGGGCGTTTCCCCCCTACGAGCAGTACTTC. Protein: CASSRAFPPYEQYF.

The chain couples TRBV4-1 to TRBJ1-1; perhaps TRBD1 as D (6 bases). Germline-derived CDR1 and CDR2 are MGHRA and YSYEKL. V was cut by 0 bases and J by 4 bases, with 18 bases left in between. The CDR3 extends over 17 amino acids. In DNA, the CDR3 is TGCGCCAGCAGCCAAGAAGACAGAGGGGGGCCAGCCACTGAAGCTTTCTTT. Amino acid sequence: CASSQEDRGGPATEAFF.

This clone was observed once. The chain links TRBV4-1 to TRBJ1-2; no clear D. Germline V gives CDR1 MGHRA, CDR2 YSYEKL. Deletions cut 1 base from V and 14 bases from J, with 17 bases between. This CDR3 comprises 13 residues. The CDR3 nucleotides read TGCGCCAGCAGCCAAGTGAGCGTTGTGTCGAAAACCTTC. Its translation is CASSQVSVVSKTF.

This CDR3 reads CASSLFAGGATDTQYF. CDR3 DNA sequence: TGTGCCAGCAGTTTATTTGCGGGAGGGGCGACAGATACGCAGTATTTT. The V call is TRBV27, the J call TRBJ2-3; 9 bases fit TRBD2. The V segment lost 1 base and the J segment 3 bases; nucleotides outside the gene matches: 5. The CDR3 is 16 residues long. Germline assignment: CDR1 MNHEY and CDR2 SMNVEV (reference sequence).

The rearrangement links TRBV29-1 to TRBJ1-3; TRBD1 is a possible D gene (5 bases). This CDR3 has 13 amino acids. The V gene lost 6 bases and the J gene lost 3 bases, with 12 bases spanning the gap. CDR1 and CDR2 from the germline V gene are SQVTM and ANQGSEA. The CDR3 coding sequence is TGCAGCGTGGATGCCGGGGGTGGAAACACCATATATTTT. It specifies CSVDAGGGNTIYF.

The chain links TRBV28 to TRBJ2-6, with D unclear. V was trimmed by 2 bases and J by 4 bases, leaving 3 bases between them. This CDR3 has 13 residues. Germline loops: CDR1 MDHEN, CDR2 SYDVKM. The CDR3 sequence is CASSLVGANVLTF. The CDR3 DNA reads as TGTGCCAGCAGTTTAGTAGGGGCCAACGTCCTGACTTTC.

V gene TRBV5-4 combines with J gene TRBJ2-1; 8 positions agree with TRBD2. Germline lookup yields CDR1 SGHNT and CDR2 YYREEE (reference sequence). The J segment lost 0 bases and the V segment lost 4 bases, leaving 3 bases of the junction unmatched. The CDR3 consists of 15 residues. DNA for the CDR3: TGTGCCAGCAGCCCGGGGGGGGACTCCTACAATGAGCAGTTCTTC. Translation gives CASSPGGDSYNEQFF.

The chain uses TRBV11-2 and TRBJ1-5; D might be TRBD1 (5 bases). The CDR3 has 15 amino acids. Germline values: CDR1 SGHAT, CDR2 FQNNGV. The V gene lost 0 bases and the J gene lost 7 bases, with 13 bases spanning the gap. The CDR3 sequence: CASSLDGRGGQPQHF. DNA of the CDR3: TGTGCCAGCAGCTTAGATGGTAGGGGTGGACAGCCCCAGCATTTT.

The chain couples TRBV5-1 to TRBJ1-4; TRBD1 might be the D (5 bases). In germline, CDR1 is SGHRS, CDR2 YFSETQ. With 8 bases removed from V and 4 bases from J, the gap between germline ends came to 15 bases. The length of the CDR3 is 14 residues. The CDR3 nucleotides read TGCGCCAGTGGATCCGGGACGGATAATGAAAAACTGTTTTTT. Translating it yields CASGSGTDNEKLFF. Based on the CDR3 plus reference TRBV5-1 and TRBJ1-4, the full variable domain is KAGVTQTPRYLIKTRGQQVTLSCSPISGHRSVSWYQQTPGQGLQFLFEYFSETQRNKGNFPGRFSGRQFSNSRSEMNVSTLELGDSALYLCASGSGTDNEKLFFGSGTQLSVL.

The genes are TRBV7-9 and TRBJ1-5; D perhaps matches TRBD1 (5 bases). The CDR3 covers 14 residues. V was cut by 3 bases and J by 6 bases, with 12 bases left in between. Germline V lookup: CDR1 SEHNR, CDR2 FQNEAQ (reference sequence). The chain's CDR3 is CASSFGGESQPQHF. CDR3 sequence (DNA): TGTGCCAGCAGCTTCGGAGGGGAAAGTCAGCCCCAGCATTTT. Supplemented by reference TRBV7-9 and TRBJ1-5, the full variable domain reads DTGVSQNPRHKITKRGQNVTFRCDPISEHNRLYWYRQTLGQGPEFLTYFQNEAQLEKSRLLSDRFSAERPKGSFSTLEIQRTEQGDSAMYLCASSFGGESQPQHFGDGTRLSIL.

This clone showed up just a few times. J is TRBJ1-5 and V is TRBV28; no firm D call. Looked up from germline, CDR1 is MDHEN and CDR2 is SYDVKM. Trimming took off 7 bases at V and 3 bases at J, with 13 bases between the two ends. The CDR3 has 14 amino acids. The CDR3 protein is CASTPSGSNQPQHF. The CDR3 DNA reads TGTGCCAGCACCCCATCGGGTTCCAATCAGCCCCAGCATTTT.

The CDR3 bases are TGTGCCAGCAGTTTGATCGGGACCACTAATGAAAAACTGTTTTTT. Amino acids: CASSLIGTTNEKLFF. The chain joins TRBV28 to TRBJ1-4; D may be TRBD1 (5 bases). Germline values: CDR1 MDHEN, CDR2 SYDVKM. V was cut by 3 bases and J by 2 bases, with 10 bases left in between. The CDR3 loop spans 15 amino acids.

This clone was seen more than once but under ten times. The chain combines TRBV7-9 with TRBJ2-5; D is uncertain. The germline V gene has CDR1 SEHNR and CDR2 FQNEAQ (reference sequence). The CDR3 is 14 amino acids. The V end was cut by 1 base, the J end by 1 base, with 7 bases between. CDR3 nucleotide sequence: TGTGCCAGCAGCTTAGGTGGCAGCCAAGAGACCCAGTACTTC. As protein: CASSLGGSQETQYF.

This clone has a single count. The gene calls are TRBV10-3 and TRBJ2-3, with 7 bases identical to TRBD1. V shed 6 bases, J shed 3 bases, and the junction held 6 bases outside the gene matches. Germline lookup yields CDR1 ENHRY and CDR2 SYGVKD. The CDR3 loop spans 14 amino acids. CDR3 DNA sequence: TGTGCCATCAGCGACAGGGTCGGGACAGATACGCAGTATTTT. It specifies CAISDRVGTDTQYF.